This TCR beta chain came from a study of identical twins. Template switching added a universal primer site, and cDNA bore unique molecular identifiers. One entry per CDR3 protein results from TCRdb running MiXCR on the 5' RACE reads. The sample includes some 500,000 distinct CDR3 sequences, 22% of them seen just once. This clonotype has more than one count but fewer than ten. The same specimen was also included in a second study, on T cells expressing NK-cell markers. From that paper: Underlying the TCR beta repertoires were sorted CD3+CD56+NKG2C+, CD3+CD56+NKG2C- and CD3+CD56-NKG2C+ T cells. In several experiments, sorting was restricted to alpha-beta TCR T cells by an anti-gamma-delta TCR antibody. The same clonotypes also predominated in the CD3+CD56-NKG2C+ fraction of several donors.

The sequencing sample was made of CD4+ T cells sorted from blood. The sequence came from a woman aged 18-29 years in good health.

The CDR3 spells CASSEDRGSPTYTGELFF. In nucleotides, the CDR3 is TGTGCCAGCAGTGAAGACCGAGGGTCCCCAACCTACACCGGGGAGCTGTTTTTT. The J gene is TRBJ2-2, the V gene TRBV2; the D gene is possibly TRBD2 (5 bases). Germline loops: CDR1 SNHLY, CDR2 FYNNEI. Trimming removed 1 base at V and 3 bases at J, with 18 bases between. The CDR3 is made up of 18 amino acids.